A single T cell receptor (beta chain) is shown here with its context. Antigen: not known. Assay: immunoSEQ multiplex PCR; the TCRdb copy retains only in-frame clones and omits some. The sample yields roughly 81,000 clones, 92% seen once. This specimen comes from a study of PD-1 blockade in classical Hodgkin lymphoma. Each patient relapsed following autologous stem cell transplantation, and prior brentuximab vedotin exposure differed. Patients reached a best response of complete response, partial response or progressive disease. Points from the study as a whole: Reasons behind the repertoire differences stay unclear, perhaps disease activity or earlier therapy. It was among complete responders that baseline diversity resembled that of newly diagnosed patients. Newly diagnosed patients were reported to start with lower TCR diversity than healthy donors.

This CDR3 has 14 amino acids. Germline CDR1 and CDR2: MDHEN and SYDVKM. V shed 2 bases, J shed 5 bases, and the junction held 5 bases outside the gene matches. This specimen was peripheral blood mononuclear cells (PBMCs), taken before the second cycle of nivolumab. This clonotype originated in a human donor with classical Hodgkin lymphoma. The chain joins TRBV28 to TRBJ2-7, with 8 bases aligning to TRBD1. The CDR3 loop is CASSLQRQGHEQYF. CDR3 nucleotides: TGTGCCAGCAGTTTACAACGACAGGGGCACGAGCAGTACTTC.